These 5 T cell receptor beta chains were all obtained from the same sample, sequenced in a study of response to subunit inactivated influenza vaccine. TCRdb called the RT-PCR reads again in MiXCR, with one record for every CDR3 protein. The sample carries some 500,000 distinct CDR3 sequences, about 25% recorded once. This specimen was CD4+ T cells sorted from PBMCs, taken less than 6 days after vaccination. Every receptor here comes from a man in his fifties who received an inactivated influenza vaccine.

This clonotype was picked up a small number of times. The CDR3 loop is CASSDFTSGAGSKNIQYF. The DNA for the CDR3 is TGTGCCAGCAGTGATTTTACTAGCGGGGCGGGCTCCAAAAACATTCAGTACTTC. The J gene is TRBJ2-4, the V gene TRBV25-1, with TRBD2 matching over 10 bases. The CDR3 covers 18 residues. V lost 3 bases and J lost 2; bases outside the gene matches: 10. The germline V gene has CDR1 MGHDK and CDR2 SYGVNS.

V usage is TRBV4-2 and J usage is TRBJ2-7; weak D call: TRBD2 (5 bases). Deletions cut 4 bases from V and 2 bases from J, with 15 bases between. This CDR3 is 15 amino acids long. Germline lookup yields CDR1 LGHNA and CDR2 YNFKEQ. The CDR3 DNA follows: TGTGCCAGCAGCCCCCAAGGAGGAAAAACCTACGAGCAGTACTTC. It yields the protein CASSPQGGKTYEQYF.

There are a few counts of this clonotype. This rearrangement joins TRBV10-3 to TRBJ2-1; D ambiguous. V was cut by 3 bases and J by 3 bases, with 6 bases left in between. Germline lookup yields CDR1 ENHRY and CDR2 SYGVKD. The CDR3 is 13 residues long. The CDR3 region has the DNA TGTGCCATCAGTGAAGCCAGCTACAATGAGCAGTTCTTC. This gives the protein CAISEASYNEQFF.

This clonotype was observed a handful of times. The chain has TRBV6-1 and TRBJ1-1; 7 positions agree with TRBD1. V was pared by 7 bases and J by 5 bases, with 7 bases of the junction left unmatched. Germline CDR1 MNHNS, CDR2 SASEGT. The CDR3 runs 13 residues. CDR3 DNA: TGTGCCAGCACCCAGGGGGGTATTACTGAAGCTTTCTTT. Translation gives CASTQGGITEAFF.

This clonotype was seen more than once but under ten times. The chain joins TRBV5-1 to TRBJ2-1, with D possibly TRBD2 on 6 matching bases. The CDR3 is 15 residues long. The germline CDR1 and CDR2 sequences are SGHRS and YFSETQ. Trimming left V 2 bases short and J 0 bases short, with 9 bases between. DNA of the CDR3: TGCGCCAGCAGCTTTCGGGAGAGCTCCTACAATGAGCAGTTCTTC. This translates into CASSFRESSYNEQFF. Full variable domain (outside the CDR3, taken from reference TRBV5-1 and TRBJ2-1): KAGVTQTPRYLIKTRGQQVTLSCSPISGHRSVSWYQQTPGQGLQFLFEYFSETQRNKGNFPGRFSGRQFSNSRSEMNVSTLELGDSALYLCASSFRESSYNEQFFGPGTRLTVL.